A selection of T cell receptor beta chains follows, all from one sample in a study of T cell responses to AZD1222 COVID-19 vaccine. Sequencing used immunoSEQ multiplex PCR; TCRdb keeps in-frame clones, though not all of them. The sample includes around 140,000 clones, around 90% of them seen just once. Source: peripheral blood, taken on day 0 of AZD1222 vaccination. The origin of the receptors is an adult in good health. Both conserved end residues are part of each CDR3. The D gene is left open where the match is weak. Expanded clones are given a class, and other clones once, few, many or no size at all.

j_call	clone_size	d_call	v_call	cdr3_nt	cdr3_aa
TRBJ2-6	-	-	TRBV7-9	TGTGCCAGCAGCTTAGACCCCTGGGGTTTATCTGGGGCCAACGTCCTGACTTTC	CASSLDPWGLSGANVLTF
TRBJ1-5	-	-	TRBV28	TGTGCCAGCAGTTCCCCGACAGGTAACATAGGACAGCCCCAGCATTTT	CASSSPTGNIGQPQHF
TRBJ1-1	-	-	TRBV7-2	TGTGCCAGCAGCTTAGGGACCCCCGTGAACACTGAAGCTTTCTTT	CASSLGTPVNTEAFF
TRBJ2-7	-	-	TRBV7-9	TGTGCCAGCAGCTTAAGTTACGAGCAGTACTTC	CASSLSYEQYF
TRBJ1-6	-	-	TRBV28	TGTGCCAGCACTTGGGACGGAAGCTCCTATAATTCACCCCTCCACTTT	CASTWDGSSYNSPLHF
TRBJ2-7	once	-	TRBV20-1	TGCAGTGCTAGTGACCCGGGATCTGGCTACGAGCAGTACTTC	CSASDPGSGYEQYF
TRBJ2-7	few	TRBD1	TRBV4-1	TGCGCCAGCAGCCAGGGGGGACAGGGGTACGAGCAGTACTTC	CASSQGGQGYEQYF
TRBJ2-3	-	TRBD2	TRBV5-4	TGTGCCAGCAGCCCCAAGCGGGGGGCCCAGGTAGATACGCAGTATTTT	CASSPKRGAQVDTQYF
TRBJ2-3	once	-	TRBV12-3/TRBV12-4	TGTGCCAGCAGTCCAACGACAGATACGCAGTATTTT	CASSPTTDTQYF
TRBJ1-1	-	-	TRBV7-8	TGTGCCAGCAGCTTAGTGCCAGTTGACACTGAAGCTTTCTTT	CASSLVPVDTEAFF
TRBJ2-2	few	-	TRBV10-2	TGCGCCAGCAGCCCAGGCCAGGTCGGGGAGCTGTTTTTT	CASSPGQVGELFF
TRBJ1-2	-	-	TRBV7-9	TGTGCCAGCAGCTTAGTGTCTCGCTATGGCTACACCTTC	CASSLVSRYGYTF
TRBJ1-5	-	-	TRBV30	TGTGCCTGGAGTGCCCAGGGAAGCAATCAGCCCCAGCATTTT	CAWSAQGSNQPQHF
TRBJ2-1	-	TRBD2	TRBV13	TGTGCCAGCAGCGACGCCACTAGCGGGGGGTACAATGAGCAGTTCTTC	CASSDATSGGYNEQFF
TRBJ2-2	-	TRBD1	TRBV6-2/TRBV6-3	TGTGCCAGCAGTCCCGGGACAGGGGATTTGGGGGAGCTGTTTTTT	CASSPGTGDLGELFF
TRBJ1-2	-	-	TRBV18	TGTGCCAGCTCACCAACTCCCTCCCCTCGGAATGGCTACACCTTC	CASSPTPSPRNGYTF
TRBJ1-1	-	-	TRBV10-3	TGTGCCATCAGTGATACCATTTTGAACACTGAAGCTTTCTTT	CAISDTILNTEAFF
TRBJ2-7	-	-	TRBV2	TGTGCCAGCGCCGGACAGGCCGGGGGGGAGCAGTACTTC	CASAGQAGGEQYF
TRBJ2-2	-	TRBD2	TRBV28	TGTGCCAGCAGTTTACCGGGAGGCACGAACACCGGGGAGCTGTTTTTT	CASSLPGGTNTGELFF
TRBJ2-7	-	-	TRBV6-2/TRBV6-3	TGTGCCAGCAGTTACTCTATGCTTGCCACCTACGAGCAGTACTTC	CASSYSMLATYEQYF
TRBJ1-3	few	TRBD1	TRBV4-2	TGTGCCAGCAGCCCGTCGACAGGGTCTGGAAACACCATATATTTT	CASSPSTGSGNTIYF
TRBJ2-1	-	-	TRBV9	TGTGCCAGCAGCGTAGAAGGCGAGGGTGAGCAGTTCTTC	CASSVEGEGEQFF
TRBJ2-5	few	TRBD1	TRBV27	TGTGCCAGCAGTTTATACGGCAGGGGGCTTAGGGAGACCCAGTACTTC	CASSLYGRGLRETQYF
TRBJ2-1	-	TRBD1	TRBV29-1	TGCAGCGTTGGGGCAGGGACAGGGATATTAGGGCCCTACAATGAGCAGTTCTTC	CSVGAGTGILGPYNEQFF
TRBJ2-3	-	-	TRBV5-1	TGCGCCAGCAGCTCAAATCGGGCAACCATGGGCACAGATACGCAGTATTTT	CASSSNRATMGTDTQYF
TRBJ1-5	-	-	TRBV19	TGTGCCAGTAAAGCAGGGTTTCAGCCCCAGCATTTT	CASKAGFQPQHF
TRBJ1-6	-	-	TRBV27	TGTGCCAGCAGTTTATCACGGCAGACTAGCTCCTATAATTCACCCCTCCACTTT	CASSLSRQTSSYNSPLHF
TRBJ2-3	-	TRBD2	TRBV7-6	TGTGCCAGCAGCTCCACTACGGGCAGCGGGGCGGATACGCAGTATTTT	CASSSTTGSGADTQYF
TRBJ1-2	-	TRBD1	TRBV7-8	TGTGCCAGCAGCCAGACCGGGACAGGGGGCGCTGGCTACACCTTC	CASSQTGTGGAGYTF
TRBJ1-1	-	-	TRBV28	TGTGCCAGCAGTTTAACCAGGATGAACACTGAAGCTTTCTTT	CASSLTRMNTEAFF
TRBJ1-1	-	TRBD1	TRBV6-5	TGTGCCACCCGGACAGGGGTGAACACTGAAGCTTTCTTT	CATRTGVNTEAFF
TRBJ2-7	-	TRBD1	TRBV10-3	TGTGCCATCAGTGGAGGGACAGGGGAGGTAGAGCAGTACTTC	CAISGGTGEVEQYF